This TCR beta chain emerged from a study of blood T cell repertoires in COVID-19 (dated by TCRdb to about 2020). About the study as a whole: Samples from collaborators originated in the United States, Italy and Spain and spanned both the acute and convalescent phases of COVID-19. The prospective study material was composed of cDNA or gDNA derived from T cells, B-cell-depleted T cells, or PBMCs. Subjects who had been exposed to COVID-19, were actively infected with it, or had recovered from it provided the deeply sampled blood TCRbeta repertoires that made up the dataset. The repertoires were released in a freely available public database meant as a resource for research on the immune response to SARS-CoV-2. The samples were drawn from two sources: the first 160 participants of the ongoing ImmuneRACE study, and approximately 1,300 subjects contributed by 6 global collaborators. Nearly every sample came with metadata listing a de-identified subject ID, COVID-19 status, age in years and sex. Where available, HLA class I and class II types were taken from metadata supplied by the sample provider and were not determined by assay-based typing. The full study reports these points: Clinical and demographic metadata were provided uncurated, with the amount varying by source and participant.

The immunoSEQ Assay, a bias-controlled multiplex PCR, was used to amplify TCRbeta CDR3 regions from genomic DNA. As for the authors' bioinformatics: Nucleated cell counts per sample were estimated from amplification of reference gene primers within the assay. To quantify the absolute abundance of each unique TCRbeta CDR3 rearrangement, sequence reads were collapsed and filtered. For each sample, productive Simpson clonality was calculated as the square root of Simpson's diversity index over productive rearrangements. TCRdb took this table from immuneACCESS and kept in-frame rearrangements with V and J called. Such tables lack part of the clones; where checked against another copy, unresolved V genes explain under half of the gap, and the rest is unexplained. The V and J calls and clone size are taken from that table; D and trimming were inferred from the DNA. Within this sample are 250,000 to 400,000 clones, with under 90% of them counted one time only. Of the sample, under 3.5% falls within the top ten clones.

The V end gives up 5 bases and the J end 7 bases, leaving 14 bases in the junction not matched to a gene. CDR1 and CDR2 are read off the germline V gene as SQVTM and ANQGSEA. The CDR3 measures 16 amino acids from cysteine to phenylalanine. CDR3 DNA is the only sequence kept; it has 48 bases, read in frame from the first base. As regards this clone: No cognate antigen has been identified for it. Within one base of it there is no much larger clone, and no base qualities were kept.

In Seattle, one collaborating source enrolled patients while the infection was active and tracked those patients longitudinally over the course of disease. Whole blood was collected in K2EDTA tubes by collaborating institutions according to the institutions' own protocols. Collaborator samples were shipped for TCRbeta analysis as frozen whole blood, isolated PBMCs, or DNA extracted from either sample type. The receptor's source is a woman aged 25 to 39 with COVID-19, enrolled during active disease. Source material: peripheral blood. The V gene is TRBV29-1 and the J gene is TRBJ2-1; TRBD1 aligns with 10 central bases. The CDR3 loop reads CSVWSPGTGVDNEQFF. The sequenced DNA: TGCAGCGTTTGGAGCCCCGGGACAGGGGTAGATAATGAGCAGTTCTTC.